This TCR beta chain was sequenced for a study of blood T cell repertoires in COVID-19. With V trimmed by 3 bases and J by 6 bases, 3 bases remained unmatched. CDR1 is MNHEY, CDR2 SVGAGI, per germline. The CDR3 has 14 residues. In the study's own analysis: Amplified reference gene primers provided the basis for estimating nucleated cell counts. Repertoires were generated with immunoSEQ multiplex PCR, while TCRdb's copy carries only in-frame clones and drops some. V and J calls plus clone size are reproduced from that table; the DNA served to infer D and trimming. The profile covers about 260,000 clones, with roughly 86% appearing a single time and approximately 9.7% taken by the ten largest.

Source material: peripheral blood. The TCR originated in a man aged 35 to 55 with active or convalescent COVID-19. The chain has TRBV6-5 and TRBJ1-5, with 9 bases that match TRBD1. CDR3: CASSYTGGSQPQHF. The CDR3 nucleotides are TGTGCCAGCAGTTATACAGGGGGCAGTCAGCCCCAGCATTTT.